The 32 T cell receptor beta chains reported below all come from one sample, sequenced in a study of CD4 T cells in relation to SARS-CoV-2 and coronaviruses. Before the COVID-19 pandemic, during about 2010-2018, CD4+ T cells were taken from unexposed donors. Isolation of CD4+ T cells took place after roughly nine days in culture. Produced via immunoSEQ multiplex PCR; TCRdb's table is partial and in-frame only. The sample carries around 11,000 clones, approximately 74% recorded once. The antigens these receptors bind are not known. The material sequenced was CD4+ T cells from PBMCs, cultured in vitro. The receptors shown here come from a human donor in good health.

The chain joins TRBV10-3 to TRBJ2-7, with D perhaps assigned TRBD1 or TRBD2 (5 bases each). Germline values: CDR1 ENHRY, CDR2 SYGVKD. V gave up 8 bases and J gave up 0 bases, with 11 bases separating them. The CDR3 is 13 residues long. The CDR3 spells CAISEGSSYEQYF. The CDR3 coding sequence is TGTGCCATCTCTGAGGGGAGCTCCTACGAGCAGTACTTC.

CDR3 in amino acids: CASSFQGGNIQYF. The CDR3 DNA reads as TGTGCCAGCAGCTTCCAGGGAGGAAACATTCAGTACTTC. The rearrangement joins TRBV7-3 to TRBJ2-4, with TRBD2 as a possible D gene (6 bases). The CDR3 totals 13 residues. Germline loops: CDR1 SGHTA, CDR2 FQGTGA. Trimming left V 3 bases short and J 6 bases short, with 9 bases between.

The chain is built from TRBV2 and TRBJ2-5; D is uncertain. Germline loops: CDR1 SNHLY, CDR2 FYNNEI. This CDR3 is built from 14 residues. The V end lost 0 bases, the J end lost 4 bases, and 9 bases lay between the germline ends. This CDR3 reads CASSEADRRETQYF. DNA for the CDR3: TGTGCCAGCAGTGAAGCCGACCGGCGAGAGACCCAGTACTTC.

A few counts support this clone. The J gene is TRBJ2-7, the V gene TRBV7-9, with D possibly called TRBD1 or TRBD2 (6 bases each). The germline V and J ends were trimmed by 3 bases and 4 bases, with 10 bases remaining between them. This CDR3 is built from 13 residues. The V gene's germline CDR1 is SEHNR and CDR2 FQNEAQ (reference sequence). CDR3 in DNA: TGTGCCAGCAGCTTGGGGGGCTATTACGAGCAGTACTTC. It specifies CASSLGGYYEQYF.

The chain links TRBV6-6 to TRBJ1-1; no clear D gene. CDR1 is MNHNY, CDR2 SVGAGI, per germline (reference sequence). V was shortened by 2 bases and J by 2 bases, with 15 bases between the two germline ends. CDR3 length equals 16 residues. CDR3 nucleotide sequence: TGTGCCAGCAGTTACAGTCCTGGGCAGAGAAACACTGAAGCTTTCTTT. It is translated as CASSYSPGQRNTEAFF.

J is TRBJ1-3 and V is TRBV18; D is uncertain. Germline lookup yields CDR1 KGHSH and CDR2 LQKENI. The CDR3 loop spans 15 amino acids. The germline V and J ends were trimmed by 0 bases and 0 bases, with 6 bases remaining between them. The CDR3 is CASSPPVYSGNTIYF. In DNA form, the CDR3 reads TGTGCCAGCTCACCACCGGTCTACTCTGGAAACACCATATATTTT.

The rearrangement uses TRBV7-6 and TRBJ2-3; perhaps TRBD2 as D (7 bases). The germline CDR1 and CDR2 sequences are SGHVS and FNYEAQ. The CDR3 contains 17 residues. V was shortened by 2 bases and J by 2 bases, with 17 bases between the two germline ends. The CDR3 DNA follows: TGTGCCAGCAGCTTAAGGGGAGGGGCGGGGGCCACAGATACGCAGTATTTT. Translated, it gives CASSLRGGAGATDTQYF. The variable domain in full, completed from reference TRBV7-6 and TRBJ2-3, reads GAGVSQSPRYKVTKRGQDVALRCDPISGHVSLYWYRQALGQGPEFLTYFNYEAQQDKSGLPNDRFSAERPEGSISTLTIQRTEQRDSAMYRCASSLRGGAGATDTQYFGPGTRLTVL.

J is TRBJ2-7 and V is TRBV4-1; TRBD2 might be the D (5 bases). The CDR3 consists of 14 residues. Germline V gives CDR1 MGHRA, CDR2 YSYEKL. V lost 1 base to trimming and J lost 1 base, with 8 bases between them. CDR3 coding DNA: TGCGCCAGCAGCCAAGGTCTAGCTTCCTACGAGCAGTACTTC. Translated: CASSQGLASYEQYF.

In this sample, this clone turned up a few times. CDR3: CASRKQGARAEAFF. The CDR3 DNA sequence: TGTGCCAGCAGGAAACAGGGGGCGCGTGCTGAAGCTTTCTTT. The rearrangement joins TRBV5-5 to TRBJ1-1; 9 bases align to TRBD1. V shed 5 bases and J 6 bases; nucleotides not matched to a gene: 8. Per germline, CDR1 SGHKS and CDR2 YYEKEE (reference sequence). The CDR3 has 14 amino acids. Together with reference TRBV5-5 and TRBJ1-1, the CDR3 gives the full variable domain: DAGVTQSPTHLIKTRGQQVTLRCSPISGHKSVSWYQQVLGQGPQFIFQYYEKEERGRGNFPDRFSARQFPNYSSELNVNALLLGDSALYLCASRKQGARAEAFFGQGTRLTVV.

This chain joins TRBV18 and TRBJ1-6; D call uncertain. This CDR3 contains 14 residues. Germline values: CDR1 KGHSH, CDR2 LQKENI. Trimming took off 3 bases at V and 7 bases at J, with 10 bases between the two ends. The CDR3 DNA reads TGTGCCAGCTCACCGGGCAGTAACAATTCACCCCTCCACTTT. Its protein product is CASSPGSNNSPLHF.

This clone was detected only a few times. This chain uses TRBV2 with TRBJ1-3; D is possibly TRBD1 (5 bases). The V end lost 8 bases, the J end lost 4 bases, and 9 bases lay between the germline ends. Germline V gene sequence: CDR1 SNHLY, CDR2 FYNNEI. This CDR3 region has 12 residues. CDR3 sequence: CASGGSGNTIYF. The CDR3 nucleotides are TGTGCCAGCGGGGGGTCCGGAAACACCATATATTTT.

This chain connects TRBV27 to TRBJ2-7; 8 nucleotides agree with TRBD2. CDR1 is MNHEY and CDR2 is SMNVEV in the germline V gene (reference sequence). The V and J ends lost 5 bases and 2 bases, in that order; junction bases with no gene match: 5. This CDR3 spans 14 amino acids. In DNA form, the CDR3 reads TGTGCCAGCAGTAGGTCAGCGGGAGCCTACGAGCAGTACTTC. It is translated as CASSRSAGAYEQYF.

The chain recombines TRBV7-8 with TRBJ2-1, with 8 bases matching TRBD2. The V gene end was trimmed by 4 bases and the J gene end by 0 bases; junction bases not matched to a gene: 14. Germline V gives CDR1 SGHVS, CDR2 FQNEAQ. The CDR3 covers 19 residues. CDR3 nucleotides: TGTGCCAGCAGCTCGCCGGGACTAGGGGGGGTCGGCTCCTACAATGAGCAGTTCTTC. It translates to CASSSPGLGGVGSYNEQFF.

The rearrangement joins TRBV5-1 to TRBJ2-7; D is unresolved. The ends were cut back, 4 bases at V and 5 bases at J, with 13 bases in the middle. This CDR3 has 13 residues. Germline loops: CDR1 SGHRS, CDR2 YFSETQ. The chain's CDR3 is CASSPDLYHEQYF. Here the CDR3 DNA reads TGCGCCAGCAGCCCCGACTTATACCACGAGCAGTACTTC.

The chain recombines TRBV5-8 with TRBJ2-1; 9 positions match TRBD1. V trimming: 5 bases; J trimming: 7 bases; junction bases outside the gene matches: 4. The germline CDR1 and CDR2 sequences are SGHTS and YDEGEE. The CDR3 contains 13 residues. Here the CDR3 DNA reads TGTGCCAGCAGTTGGGACAGGGCGAATGAGCAGTTCTTC. The encoded protein is CASSWDRANEQFF. Filled out from reference TRBV5-8 and TRBJ2-1, the complete variable domain reads EAGVTQSPTHLIKTRGQQATLRCSPISGHTSVYWYQQALGLGLQFLLWYDEGEERNRGNFPPRFSGRQFPNYSSELNVNALELEDSALYLCASSWDRANEQFFGPGTRLTVL.

This clone was counted between two and nine times. The chain joins TRBV7-9 to TRBJ2-5; the match to TRBD2 covers 7 bases. With 5 bases clipped from V and 0 bases from J, the junction kept 12 bases outside the gene matches. The germline gives CDR1 SEHNR, CDR2 FQNEAQ (reference sequence). The CDR3 length is 17 residues. In nucleotides, the CDR3 is TGTGCCAGCAGCCGAGGGATGGGACTAACGTACCAAGAGACCCAGTACTTC. This sequence encodes CASSRGMGLTYQETQYF.

This rearrangement joins TRBV5-1 to TRBJ2-7; D is unresolved. The germline CDR1 and CDR2 sequences are SGHRS and YFSETQ. V was cut by 4 bases and J by 2 bases, with 16 bases left in between. This CDR3 spans 15 amino acids. CDR3 DNA sequence: TGCGCCAGCAGCGCCCCTGATCGCCTCGCCTACGAGCAGTACTTC. It translates to CASSAPDRLAYEQYF.

This clone was found a few times. The chain combines TRBV6-5 with TRBJ2-1; 10 bases line up with TRBD2. The CDR3 contains 15 residues. Losses at the gene ends were 8 bases for V and 0 bases for J; bases not matched to a gene: 4. CDR1 is MNHEY and CDR2 is SVGAGI in the germline V gene. CDR3 bases: TGTGCCAGCTTAGCTAGCGGGAGCTCCTACAATGAGCAGTTCTTC. Encoded protein: CASLASGSSYNEQFF.

The chain carries TRBV3-1 (or the pseudogene TRBV3-2) and TRBJ2-3; TRBD2 agrees at 7 bases. Germline loops: CDR1 LGHDT, CDR2 YNNKEL (reference sequence). The CDR3 totals 16 residues. After removal of 1 base from V and 1 base from J, the junction contained 5 bases not matched to a gene. CDR3 coding DNA: TGTGCCAGCAGCCAAGCGTTGGCGGGGGGCACAGATACGCAGTATTTT. This gives the protein CASSQALAGGTDTQYF.

The J gene is TRBJ2-3, the V gene TRBV19; D possibly corresponds to TRBD2 (5 bases). CDR1 LNHDA and CDR2 SQIVND come from the germline V gene (reference sequence). V gave up 0 bases and J gave up 0 bases, with 19 bases separating them. This CDR3 has 19 residues. The CDR3 is CASSIDLGDLRRSTDTQYF. CDR3 bases: TGTGCCAGTAGTATAGATCTTGGAGACCTAAGGAGGAGCACAGATACGCAGTATTTT.

The chain combines TRBV4-3 with TRBJ1-2, with TRBD1 identical over 7 bases. CDR1 is LGHNA and CDR2 is YSLEER in the germline V gene. This CDR3 contains 13 residues. V was clipped by 5 bases and J by 4 bases; unmatched bases: 4. CDR3 nucleotides: TGCGCCAGCAGCAAGGGACAGCTCTATGGCTACACCTTC. Translating it yields CASSKGQLYGYTF.

The chain uses TRBV5-4 and TRBJ1-1; 8 nucleotides agree with TRBD1. The CDR3 has 13 amino acids. Trimming took 1 base from V and 7 from J; bases not matched to a gene: 3. Germline CDR1 SGHNT, CDR2 YYREEE (reference sequence). The DNA of the CDR3 is TGTGCCAGCAGCTTGACAGGACAGGGTGAAGCTTTCTTT. This encodes CASSLTGQGEAFF.

The rearrangement joins TRBV5-4 to TRBJ2-2; 9 positions agree with TRBD1. Germline assignment: CDR1 SGHNT and CDR2 YYREEE (reference sequence). V was pared by 7 bases and J by 6 bases, with 7 bases of the junction left unmatched. The CDR3 sequence is 14 residues long. The CDR3 loop is CASLPGQGSGELFF. The CDR3 bases are TGTGCCAGCTTACCCGGACAGGGGTCCGGGGAGCTGTTTTTT.

V usage is TRBV27 and J usage is TRBJ2-5; D is ambiguous. The V gene lost 8 bases and the J gene lost 5 bases, with 12 bases spanning the gap. The CDR3 is 12 amino acids. Germline CDR1 MNHEY, CDR2 SMNVEV (reference sequence). Here the CDR3 DNA reads TGTGCCAGCCGTAGCTTAGGCGAGACCCAGTACTTC. Residues: CASRSLGETQYF.

This clone was seen more than once but under ten times. This rearrangement joins TRBV3-1 (or the pseudogene TRBV3-2) to TRBJ1-2, with TRBD1 identical over 7 bases. V lost 4 bases and J lost 6; bases outside the gene matches: 14. CDR1 and CDR2 (germline): LGHDT, YNNKEL (reference sequence). The CDR3 is 16 amino acids. CDR3 region: CASSPRQGTISDGYTF. CDR3 DNA sequence: TGTGCCAGCAGCCCTCGACAGGGCACGATTTCGGATGGCTACACCTTC.

V gene TRBV3-1 (or the pseudogene TRBV3-2) combines with J gene TRBJ2-3; 16 nucleotides agree with TRBD2. Germline CDR1 reads LGHDT; CDR2 reads YNNKEL (reference sequence). The junction had 4 bases not matched to a gene; V was cut back by 4 bases and J by 0 bases. The CDR3 spans 18 residues. CDR3: CASSPPGLAGGSTDTQYF. In DNA, the CDR3 is TGTGCCAGCAGCCCCCCGGGACTAGCGGGAGGGAGCACAGATACGCAGTATTTT.

This clone was seen a handful of times. The chain joins TRBV7-8 to TRBJ2-7, with D perhaps TRBD2 (5 bases). Between the trimmed V and J ends, which lost 7 bases and 0 bases, there was a span of 10 bases. This CDR3 has 13 amino acids. Germline V gives CDR1 SGHVS, CDR2 FQNEAQ. Here the CDR3 DNA reads TGTGCCAGCAAGCTAGCAGGCTCCTACGAGCAGTACTTC. Protein product: CASKLAGSYEQYF.

The chain carries TRBV6-6 and TRBJ2-7; D is uncertain. V dropped 0 bases and J dropped 5 bases, with 11 bases sitting between them. The germline gives CDR1 MNHNY, CDR2 SVGAGI (reference sequence). The CDR3 is made up of 14 amino acids. CDR3 residues: CASSYSWGLDEQYF. The CDR3 nucleotides read TGTGCCAGCAGTTACTCATGGGGTCTCGACGAGCAGTACTTC.

This chain connects TRBV5-1 to TRBJ1-4, with D perhaps TRBD1 (5 bases). The CDR3 has 13 residues. The germline V and J ends were trimmed by 5 bases and 7 bases, with 12 bases remaining between them. Germline V lookup: CDR1 SGHRS, CDR2 YFSETQ. CDR3 loop: CASSIRGGEKLFF. In nucleotides, the CDR3 is TGCGCCAGCAGTATCCGCGGGGGTGAAAAACTGTTTTTT.

V gene TRBV6-6 combines with J gene TRBJ1-5, with 8 bases matching TRBD1. The V segment lost 0 bases and the J segment 6 bases; nucleotides outside the gene matches: 4. Germline CDR1 and CDR2: MNHNY and SVGAGI (reference sequence). CDR3 length: 15 amino acids. The CDR3 DNA reads TGTGCCAGCAGTTACTCGATGGACAGGGCTCAGCCCCAGCATTTT. Residues: CASSYSMDRAQPQHF.

This chain uses TRBV6-4 with TRBJ1-1; D may be TRBD1 (6 bases). The ends were cut back, 5 bases at V and 5 bases at J, with 12 bases in the middle. The CDR3 is 13 amino acids. Germline assignment: CDR1 MRHNA and CDR2 SNTAGT. The CDR3 region has the DNA TGTGCCAGCAGTTCTACAGGGAATACTGAAGCTTTCTTT. Its protein product is CASSSTGNTEAFF.

This sequence joins TRBV11-2 and TRBJ2-1; TRBD1 aligns across 10 bases. The CDR3 contains 16 residues. Germline V CDR1 and CDR2: SGHAT, FQNNGV. Germline trimming cut 0 bases from V and 7 bases from J; bases unmatched to any gene: 6. CDR3 coding DNA: TGTGCCAGCAGCTTAGAACCGGGACAGGGGTGGAATGAGCAGTTCTTC. It yields the protein CASSLEPGQGWNEQFF. Using reference TRBV11-2 and TRBJ2-1 for the parts outside the CDR3, the full variable domain is EAGVAQSPRYKIIEKRQSVAFWCNPISGHATLYWYQQILGQGPKLLIQFQNNGVVDDSQLPKDRFSAERLKGVDSTLKIQPAKLEDSAVYLCASSLEPGQGWNEQFFGPGTRLTVL.